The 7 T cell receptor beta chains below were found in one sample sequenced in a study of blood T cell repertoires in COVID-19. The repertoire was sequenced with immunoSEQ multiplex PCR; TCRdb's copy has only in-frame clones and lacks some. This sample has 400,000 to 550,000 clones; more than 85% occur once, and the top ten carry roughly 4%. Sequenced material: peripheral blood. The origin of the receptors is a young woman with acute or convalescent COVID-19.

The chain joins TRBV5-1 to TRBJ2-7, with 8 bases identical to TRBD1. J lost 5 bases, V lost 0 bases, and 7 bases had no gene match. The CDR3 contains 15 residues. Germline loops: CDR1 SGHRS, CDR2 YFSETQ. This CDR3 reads CASSLGARGLDEQYF. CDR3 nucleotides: TGCGCCAGCAGCTTGGGGGCCAGGGGGCTCGACGAGCAGTACTTC.

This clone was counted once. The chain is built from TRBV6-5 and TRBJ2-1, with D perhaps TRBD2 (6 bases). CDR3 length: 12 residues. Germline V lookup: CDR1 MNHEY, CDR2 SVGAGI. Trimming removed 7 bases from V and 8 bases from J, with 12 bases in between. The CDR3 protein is CASIRGWDEQFF. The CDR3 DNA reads TGTGCCAGCATTCGGGGGTGGGATGAGCAGTTCTTC.

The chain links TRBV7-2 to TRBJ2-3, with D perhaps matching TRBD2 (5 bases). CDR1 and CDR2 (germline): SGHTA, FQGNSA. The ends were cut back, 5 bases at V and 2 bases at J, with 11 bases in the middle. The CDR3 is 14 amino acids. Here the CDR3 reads CASSPGLSTDTQYF. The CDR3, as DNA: TGTGCCAGCAGCCCTGGACTTTCCACAGATACGCAGTATTTT. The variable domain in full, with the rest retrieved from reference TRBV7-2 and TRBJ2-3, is GAGVSQSPSNKVTEKGKDVELRCDPISGHTALYWYRQSLGQGLEFLIYFQGNSAPDKSGLPSDRFSAERTGGSVSTLTIQRTQQEDSAVYLCASSPGLSTDTQYFGPGTRLTVL.

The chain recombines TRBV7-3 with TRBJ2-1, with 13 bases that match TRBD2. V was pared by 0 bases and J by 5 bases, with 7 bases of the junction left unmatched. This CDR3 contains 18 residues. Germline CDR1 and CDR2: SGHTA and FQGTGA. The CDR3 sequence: CASSLTWGTSGEHNEQFF. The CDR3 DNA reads TGTGCCAGCAGCTTAACGTGGGGGACTAGCGGGGAGCACAATGAGCAGTTCTTC.

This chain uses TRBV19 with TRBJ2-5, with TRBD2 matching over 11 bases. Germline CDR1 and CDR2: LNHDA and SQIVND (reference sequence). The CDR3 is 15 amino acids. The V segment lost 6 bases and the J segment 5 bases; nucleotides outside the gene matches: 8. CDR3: CASRRFSGGAETQYF. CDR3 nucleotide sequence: TGTGCCAGTAGGAGATTTAGCGGGGGGGCGGAGACCCAGTACTTC. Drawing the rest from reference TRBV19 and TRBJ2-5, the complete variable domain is DGGITQSPKYLFRKEGQNVTLSCEQNLNHDAMYWYRQDPGQGLRLIYYSQIVNDFQKGDIAEGYSVSREKKESFPLTVTSAQKNPTAFYLCASRRFSGGAETQYFGPGTRLLVL.

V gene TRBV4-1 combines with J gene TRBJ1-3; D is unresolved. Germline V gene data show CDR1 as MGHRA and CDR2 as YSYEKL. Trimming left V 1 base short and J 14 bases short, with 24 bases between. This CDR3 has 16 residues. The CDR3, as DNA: TGCGCCAGCAGCCAAGTAGTAGGTTTCTCTAGGAAAACCGTATATTTT. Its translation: CASSQVVGFSRKTVYF.

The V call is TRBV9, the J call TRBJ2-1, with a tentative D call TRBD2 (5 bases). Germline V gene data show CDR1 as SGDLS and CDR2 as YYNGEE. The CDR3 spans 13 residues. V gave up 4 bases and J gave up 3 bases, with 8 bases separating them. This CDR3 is CASSNRDYNEQFF. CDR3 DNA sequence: TGTGCCAGCAGCAACCGGGACTACAATGAGCAGTTCTTC.